The TCR beta chain under discussion was sequenced for a study of blood T cell repertoires in COVID-19. At the level of the study: Both acute and convalescent COVID-19 samples were obtained from the United States, Italy and Spain. From T cells, B-cell-depleted T cells, or PBMCs came the material, which was cDNA or gDNA.

This CDR3 has 14 amino acids. Trimming took 1 base from V and 2 from J, leaving 8 bases between them. The V gene's germline CDR1 is LGHDT and CDR2 YNNKEL (reference sequence). As handled by the study authors: Counts of nucleated cells, estimated from reference gene primer amplification, were obtained. The data were produced by immunoSEQ multiplex PCR, yet TCRdb's version contains in-frame clones alone and is incomplete. V and J calls plus clone size are reproduced from that table; the DNA served to infer D and trimming. The sample contains approximately 210,000 clones, more than 65% of which appear only once.

The sequenced sample consisted of peripheral blood. This sequence was found in a woman older than 75 with acute or convalescent COVID-19. This chain links TRBV3-1 (or the pseudogene TRBV3-2) with TRBJ1-2; D is unclear. As DNA, the CDR3 is TGTGCCAGCAGCCAAGGGGGAGGAAACTATGGCTACACCTTC. Protein: CASSQGGGNYGYTF.